A single TCR beta chain is shown here with its context. Its matching antigen is unknown. The CDR3 spans 17 residues. Germline V gives CDR1 DFQATT, CDR2 SNEGSKA (reference sequence). V lost 1 base to trimming and J lost 6 bases; unmatched junction nucleotides: 14. The template was RNA from unsorted bulk tissue. The record originates from a study of tumor and adjacent non-tumor tissue in lung cancer. Turning to the study itself: Patients comprised 12 adenocarcinoma, a couple of squamous cell carcinoma and 1 small cell lung cancer.

The library came from three nested PCR rounds adapted from ARM-PCR protocols. TCRdb passed the multiplex PCR reads through MiXCR, listing each CDR3 protein once. The sample shows over 130,000 distinct CDR3 sequences, approximately 64% of them seen only once. Study-wide results and caveats: Top 100 clones took a larger repertoire share in normal lung.

The sequence was collected from a man in his sixties with small cell lung cancer. The chain uses TRBV20-1 and TRBJ2-1, with TRBD2 identical over 8 bases. The sample was lung tumor tissue. The CDR3 bases are TGCAGTGCTAGAGTTGAAGTTGGGACTAGGAATCTCAATGAGCAGTTCTTC. It translates to CSARVEVGTRNLNEQFF.